The next 12 T cell receptor beta chains were all read from a single sample in a study of human T cells and chemical hapten exposure. TCRdb fed the RACE reads into MiXCR, producing one record per CDR3 protein. Among 25,000 to 30,000 distinct CDR3 sequences listed, approximately 10% were seen once. Regarding time point: patch test 2, 6 weeks after DPC sensitization. This sample's treatment: therapeutic diphenylcyclopropenone sensitization with weekly scalp DPC. Sequenced material: whole blood, taken in connection with sensitization to the hapten diphenylcyclopropenone (DPC). The receptors stem from a man aged 25-40 years with alopecia areata. Some clones in this sample may be carry-over from other donors' samples.

In its sample, this clonotype was seen many times. The genes are TRBV18 and TRBJ1-4; possibly TRBD1 for D (5 bases). This CDR3 spans 15 amino acids. V gave up 6 bases and J gave up 8 bases, with 19 bases separating them. Germline CDR1 reads KGHSH; CDR2 reads LQKENI. For the CDR3, the DNA is TGTGCCAGCTCCTCGGGACCACCCGGGCCGGAAAAACTGTTTTTT. It translates to CASSSGPPGPEKLFF.

The rearrangement joins TRBV9 to TRBJ2-1; no firm D call. CDR1 is SGDLS, CDR2 YYNGEE, per germline. The CDR3 is made up of 13 amino acids. V was clipped by 3 bases and J by 2 bases, with 6 bases between them. CDR3: CASSAGAYNEQFF. The CDR3 DNA is TGTGCCAGCAGCGCGGGCGCCTACAATGAGCAGTTCTTC.

The V call is TRBV29-1, the J call TRBJ2-5; 7 bases line up with TRBD1. With V trimmed by 7 bases and J by 5 bases, 10 bases remained unmatched. This CDR3 has 13 amino acids. Germline CDR1 SQVTM, CDR2 ANQGSEA. The CDR3 protein is CSALTGRKETQYF. The CDR3 DNA follows: TGCAGCGCTTTGACAGGGCGCAAGGAGACCCAGTACTTC. The whole variable domain, remainder taken from reference TRBV29-1 and TRBJ2-5, is SAVISQKPSRDICQRGTSLTIQCQVDSQVTMMFWYRQQPGQSLTLIATANQGSEATYESGFVIDKFPISRPNLTFSTLTVSNMSPEDSSIYLCSALTGRKETQYFGPGTRLLVL.

The sample holds many counts of this clonotype. The chain recombines TRBV6-2 or TRBV6-3 with TRBJ2-4; 9 positions match TRBD1. This CDR3 is 13 amino acids long. After removal of 4 bases from V and 6 bases from J, the junction contained 1 base not matched to a gene. Germline V lookup: CDR1 MNHEY, CDR2 SVGEGT. In DNA form, the CDR3 reads TGTGCCAGCAGTTTGGGACAGGGAAACATTCAGTACTTC. Translation gives CASSLGQGNIQYF.

The sample holds a few counts of this clonotype. The chain recombines TRBV9 with TRBJ1-1, with 7 bases lining up with TRBD1. The CDR3 is 15 amino acids. Germline V gene lookup returns CDR1 SGDLS and CDR2 YYNGEE. Trimming at V came to 4 bases and at J to 5 bases, leaving 11 bases not matched to a gene. CDR3 in DNA: TGTGCCAGCAGCCAGGGAGGGGGCGCGTTTACTGAAGCTTTCTTT. It translates to CASSQGGGAFTEAFF. The variable domain in full, completed from reference TRBV9 and TRBJ1-1, reads DSGVTQTPKHLITATGQRVTLRCSPRSGDLSVYWYQQSLDQGLQFLIQYYNGEERAKGNILERFSAQQFPDLHSELNLSSLELGDSALYFCASSQGGGAFTEAFFGQGTRLTVV.

This clonotype was seen at least ten times. The chain couples TRBV19 to TRBJ1-1; TRBD1 is a possible D gene (5 bases). Germline V gene sequence: CDR1 LNHDA, CDR2 SQIVND (reference sequence). The CDR3 consists of 14 residues. V was pared by 7 bases and J by 5 bases, with 17 bases between. The CDR3 DNA follows: TGTGCCAGTACCCCTGACATTCCAGGGACTGAAGCTTTCTTT. Amino acid sequence: CASTPDIPGTEAFF. The full variable domain, with the rest looked up from reference TRBV19 and TRBJ1-1, is DGGITQSPKYLFRKEGQNVTLSCEQNLNHDAMYWYRQDPGQGLRLIYYSQIVNDFQKGDIAEGYSVSREKKESFPLTVTSAQKNPTAFYLCASTPDIPGTEAFFGQGTRLTVV.

This clonotype was picked up many times. The V call is TRBV7-2, the J call TRBJ2-5; a possible D gene is TRBD1 (7 bases). Germline V gene sequence: CDR1 SGHTA, CDR2 FQGNSA. V was trimmed by 1 base and J by 4 bases, leaving 13 bases between them. This CDR3 comprises 15 residues. The CDR3 here is CASSLGGGGIETQYF. In DNA form, the CDR3 reads TGTGCCAGCAGCTTAGGCGGAGGGGGCATAGAGACCCAGTACTTC.

At least ten counts were recorded for this clonotype. The gene calls are TRBV14 and TRBJ2-3, with 12 bases lining up with TRBD1. This CDR3 region has 17 residues. V gave up 3 bases and J gave up 6 bases; unmatched junction bases: 10. Germline assignment: CDR1 SGHDN and CDR2 FVKESK. The CDR3 coding sequence is TGTGCCAGCAGCCACGTGGCCGGGACAGGGGGCGAGGATACGCAGTATTTT. It translates to CASSHVAGTGGEDTQYF.

This clonotype was seen only a few times. The chain carries TRBV12-3 or TRBV12-4 and TRBJ2-3; 9 bases agree with TRBD2. J was trimmed by 2 bases and V by 4 bases; bases with no gene match: 4. The CDR3 loop spans 15 amino acids. CDR3 nucleotide sequence: TGTGCCAGCAGTTCTGGCGGGGGGGCCACAGATACGCAGTATTTT. It translates to CASSSGGGATDTQYF.

By sample fraction, this clonotype is medium-sized. This sequence joins TRBV7-6 and TRBJ2-3; the match to TRBD2 covers 9 bases. This CDR3 contains 16 residues. V trimming: 4 bases; J trimming: 3 bases; junction bases outside the gene matches: 8. Germline CDR1 is SGHVS and CDR2 is FNYEAQ. CDR3 in DNA: TGTGCCAGCAGCTCCATTCAGCGGGGGGCAACAGATACGCAGTATTTT. It translates to CASSSIQRGATDTQYF.

This clonotype showed up just a few times. This chain links TRBV20-1 with TRBJ1-1, with D possibly being TRBD1 (5 bases). V dropped 1 base and J dropped 0 bases, with 9 bases sitting between them. The CDR3 is 14 amino acids. Germline V gene data show CDR1 as DFQATT and CDR2 as SNEGSKA (reference sequence). CDR3 sequence: CSARGWDVNTEAFF. The CDR3 DNA reads TGCAGTGCTAGAGGATGGGACGTGAACACTGAAGCTTTCTTT.

In this sample, this clonotype is medium-sized. DNA of the CDR3: TGCAGCGTTACGCCCTACCCTGGCACCATATATTTT. Encoded protein: CSVTPYPGTIYF. The chain carries TRBV29-1 and TRBJ1-3; the D is unclear. V dropped 5 bases and J dropped 9 bases, with 14 bases sitting between them. From germline, CDR1 is SQVTM and CDR2 ANQGSEA. This CDR3 spans 12 amino acids.